The present entry profiles one TCR beta chain with its context. Antigen: not known. The data derive from a study of T cell responses to AZD1222 COVID-19 vaccine. Turning to the study itself: Second doses were pooled across both intervals (about 4 or about 12 weeks). Regarding the study as a whole: Spike was spanned by vaccine-associated CD4 TCRs, which were dominant at 160-218 and 743-854. Females outnumbered males among donors, who were mostly white British; clonal diversity was possibly underestimated.

This table comes from immunoSEQ multiplex PCR, and its TCRdb copy is limited to in-frame clones, with some not included. The data contain 90,000 to 130,000 clones, about nine tenths of them singletons. The CDR3 length is 16 residues. Trimming removed 0 bases from V and 8 bases from J; junction bases left unmatched: 8. Germline values: CDR1 SGDLS, CDR2 YYNGEE. J is TRBJ2-1 and V is TRBV9, with 10 nucleotides matching TRBD2. This specimen was peripheral blood, taken on day 0 of AZD1222 vaccination. The source of this sequence is an adult in good health. This chain's CDR3 is CASSVEPAGGLHEQFF. In DNA form, the CDR3 reads TGTGCCAGCAGCGTAGAACCAGCGGGGGGGCTGCATGAGCAGTTCTTC.